This T cell receptor beta chain was sequenced during a study of PD-1 blockade in classical Hodgkin lymphoma. Study-level information: Intravenous delivery of nivolumab at 3 mg/kg to patients occurred every 2 weeks.

All the patients suffered relapse after autologous stem cell transplantation, and brentuximab vedotin exposure differed. The best responses consisted of complete response, partial response or progressive disease. Profiled with immunoSEQ multiplex PCR; TCRdb holds only in-frame clones, not every one. The sample has around 99,000 clones; roughly 80% are singletons. Germline values: CDR1 SGHTA, CDR2 FQGNSA. The V and J ends lost 5 bases and 0 bases, in that order; junction bases with no gene match: 4. This CDR3 has 14 residues. Study findings and constraints: Diminished baseline TCR diversity has been reported in newly diagnosed patients relative to healthy donors. Patients starting nivolumab less than 1 year after ASCT had lower diversity and were excluded from later analyses.

Comment on this clone: The antigen is not known.

The specimen comprised peripheral blood mononuclear cells (PBMCs), sampled before the second cycle of nivolumab. The chain couples TRBV7-2 to TRBJ2-7; 7 positions agree with TRBD2. This receptor was identified in a human donor with classical Hodgkin lymphoma. The CDR3 bases are TGTGCCAGCAGCCCGCGGGGGAGCTCCTACGAGCAGTACTTC. This sequence encodes CASSPRGSSYEQYF.